The 21 T cell receptor beta chains below come from one sample, sequenced in a study of graft-versus-host responses after intestinal transplantation. Some clones are missing from TCRdb's copy, which holds only in-frame ones; the method was immunoSEQ multiplex PCR. This table holds about 26,000 clones, roughly 82% found once. Their specific antigens are unknown. The sample was unstimulated CD4+ T cells sorted from spleen or lymph node cells, taken before intestinal transplant. The receptors stem from a human donor who received an intestinal transplant.

The chain joins TRBV29-1 to TRBJ2-5; 10 nucleotides line up with TRBD2. The ends lost 4 bases at V and 1 base at J; junction bases unmatched: 6. Germline assignment: CDR1 SQVTM and CDR2 ANQGSEA. This CDR3 is 15 amino acids long. CDR3 in DNA: TGCAGCGTTGGCGGGACTAGCGTCCGCCAAGAGACCCAGTACTTC. Its translation is CSVGGTSVRQETQYF. The complete variable domain, with remaining parts taken from reference TRBV29-1 and TRBJ2-5, reads SAVISQKPSRDICQRGTSLTIQCQVDSQVTMMFWYRQQPGQSLTLIATANQGSEATYESGFVIDKFPISRPNLTFSTLTVSNMSPEDSSIYLCSVGGTSVRQETQYFGPGTRLLVL.

The J gene is TRBJ1-1, the V gene TRBV6-5; no clear D. The germline V and J ends were trimmed by 6 bases and 1 base, with 12 bases remaining between them. Per the germline V gene, CDR1 is MNHEY and CDR2 is SVGAGI. The CDR3 totals 14 residues. In nucleotides, the CDR3 is TGTGCCAGCAGAAGAGTCCTGGGGAACACTGAAGCTTTCTTT. Translation: CASRRVLGNTEAFF.

V usage is TRBV18 and J usage is TRBJ2-1; D uncertain. The germline CDR1 and CDR2 sequences are KGHSH and LQKENI. The CDR3 consists of 11 residues. Trimming took 1 base from V and 10 from J, leaving 5 bases between them. CDR3 protein: CASSPLDEQFF. CDR3 coding DNA: TGTGCCAGCTCACCACTGGACGAGCAGTTCTTC.

The chain uses TRBV15 and TRBJ2-7, with D maybe TRBD2 (6 bases). Trimming cost V 5 bases and J 7 bases, with 9 bases left between them. CDR1 and CDR2 (germline): LNHNV, YYDKDF (reference sequence). The CDR3 totals 11 residues. CDR3 residues: CATSGGGEQYF. The CDR3 nucleotides read TGTGCCACCAGCGGTGGGGGGGAGCAGTACTTC.

The chain employs TRBV5-1 and TRBJ2-5; the match to TRBD2 covers 9 bases. The V and J ends lost 5 bases and 5 bases, in that order; junction bases with no gene match: 16. Per germline, CDR1 SGHRS and CDR2 YFSETQ. The CDR3 is 17 amino acids. CDR3 sequence (DNA): TGCGCCAGCAGACCGTTTAGCGGGAGTGAACTCGGGGAGACCCAGTACTTC. This sequence encodes CASRPFSGSELGETQYF. The whole variable domain, filled in from reference TRBV5-1 and TRBJ2-5, reads KAGVTQTPRYLIKTRGQQVTLSCSPISGHRSVSWYQQTPGQGLQFLFEYFSETQRNKGNFPGRFSGRQFSNSRSEMNVSTLELGDSALYLCASRPFSGSELGETQYFGPGTRLLVL.

The chain is built from TRBV5-6 and TRBJ2-7, with TRBD2 as a possible D gene (5 bases). This CDR3 spans 13 amino acids. Germline-derived CDR1 and CDR2 are SGHDT and YYEEEE. Trimming took 4 bases from V and 7 from J, leaving 15 bases between them. CDR3 residues: CASSPRMRGEQYF. Written as DNA, the CDR3 is TGTGCCAGCAGCCCCCGGATGCGAGGGGAGCAGTACTTC.

The chain employs TRBV5-1 and TRBJ2-7, with D maybe TRBD2 (7 bases). Trimming took 3 bases from V and 6 from J, leaving 19 bases between them. CDR3 length: 15 amino acids. The germline CDR1 and CDR2 sequences are SGHRS and YFSETQ. The CDR3 bases are TGCGCCAGCAGCTCCTTAGGGGGGGTGCAAAGCGAGCAGTACTTC. It is translated as CASSSLGGVQSEQYF.

The chain joins TRBV18 to TRBJ2-3; TRBD1 is a possible D gene (6 bases). V lost 3 bases, J lost 1 base, and 11 bases lay in between. Germline CDR1 KGHSH, CDR2 LQKENI. The length of the CDR3 is 15 residues. CDR3 sequence reads: CASSPSGVRTDTQYF. The CDR3 region has the DNA TGTGCCAGCTCACCCTCAGGGGTACGCACAGATACGCAGTATTTT.

V and J are TRBV7-2 and TRBJ1-2, with 8 bases identical to TRBD1. CDR3 length: 16 residues. J gave up 4 bases and V 1 base, and 8 bases lay outside the gene matches. Per germline, CDR1 SGHTA and CDR2 FQGNSA. The CDR3 region is CASSLGMTGVRYGYTF. In nucleotides, the CDR3 is TGTGCCAGCAGCTTAGGAATGACAGGGGTTCGCTATGGCTACACCTTC.

This sequence joins TRBV19 and TRBJ2-3; D is ambiguous. The CDR3 runs to 15 residues. Germline V gene sequence: CDR1 LNHDA, CDR2 SQIVND (reference sequence). V was cut by 6 bases and J by 0 bases, with 13 bases left in between. The CDR3 DNA reads as TGTGCCAGTAGGATTGCAGCCACTAGCACAGATACGCAGTATTTT. It specifies CASRIAATSTDTQYF.

The chain is built from TRBV6-5 and TRBJ1-2; D might be TRBD1 (6 bases). The V and J ends lost 2 bases and 7 bases respectively, with 11 bases between them. The CDR3 length is 13 residues. From germline, CDR1 is MNHEY and CDR2 SVGAGI. The CDR3 DNA sequence: TGTGCCAGCAGTTACGGGCGGGGGCCTGGCTACACCTTC. Its translation: CASSYGRGPGYTF.

This sequence joins TRBV28 and TRBJ2-7; D is unresolved. V was pared by 4 bases and J by 0 bases, with 4 bases between. Germline V gene data show CDR1 as MDHEN and CDR2 as SYDVKM. This CDR3 has 12 residues. CDR3 DNA: TGTGCCAGCAGTTGGTCCTCCTACGAGCAGTACTTC. Its protein is CASSWSSYEQYF.

The V gene is TRBV10-3, the J gene TRBJ1-2; TRBD1 might be the D (5 bases). Germline assignment: CDR1 ENHRY and CDR2 SYGVKD. This CDR3 has 13 residues. Trimming left V 2 bases short and J 8 bases short, with 12 bases between. DNA for the CDR3: TGTGCCATCAGTGAGATAACAGGTGGAGGCTACACCTTC. Amino acids: CAISEITGGGYTF.

V and J are TRBV4-2 and TRBJ2-7; no clear D gene. Germline CDR1 is LGHNA and CDR2 is YNFKEQ. Trimming shortened V by 0 bases and J by 0 bases, and 6 bases separated the two germline ends. The CDR3 runs to 14 residues. The CDR3 sequence is CASSQEPASYEQYF. As DNA, the CDR3 is TGTGCCAGCAGCCAAGAACCGGCCTCCTACGAGCAGTACTTC.

This clone was picked up a small number of times. The chain links TRBV9 to TRBJ2-3, with 11 bases matching TRBD1. Looked up from germline, CDR1 is SGDLS and CDR2 is YYNGEE. The CDR3 runs to 17 residues. The V gene end was trimmed by 0 bases and the J gene end by 6 bases; junction bases not matched to a gene: 9. The CDR3 region is CASSVGWGQGGRDTQYF. CDR3 coding DNA: TGTGCCAGCAGCGTAGGGTGGGGACAGGGGGGAAGGGATACGCAGTATTTT. Together with reference TRBV9 and TRBJ2-3, the CDR3 gives the full variable domain: DSGVTQTPKHLITATGQRVTLRCSPRSGDLSVYWYQQSLDQGLQFLIQYYNGEERAKGNILERFSAQQFPDLHSELNLSSLELGDSALYFCASSVGWGQGGRDTQYFGPGTRLTVL.

CDR3 nucleotide sequence: TGTGCCAGCAGTGGAAGGGGACTAGACTCCTACGAGCAGTACTTC. Translating gives CASSGRGLDSYEQYF. The chain uses TRBV2 and TRBJ2-7, with 8 bases identical to TRBD2. The junction had 5 bases not matched to a gene; V was cut back by 4 bases and J by 0 bases. This CDR3 comprises 15 residues. CDR1 is SNHLY and CDR2 is FYNNEI in the germline V gene.

The V and J genes are TRBV18 and TRBJ2-7; 11 nucleotides line up with TRBD2. V gave up 1 base and J gave up 3 bases; unmatched junction bases: 11. The CDR3 loop spans 18 amino acids. Germline V gene lookup returns CDR1 KGHSH and CDR2 LQKENI. CDR3 sequence reads: CASSPLGIIAGGRYEQYF. In nucleotides, the CDR3 is TGTGCCAGCTCACCACTAGGGATAATAGCGGGAGGGCGCTACGAGCAGTACTTC. Variable domain in full (rest from reference TRBV18 and TRBJ2-7): NAGVMQNPRHLVRRRGQEARLRCSPMKGHSHVYWYRQLPEEGLKFMVYLQKENIIDESGMPKERFSAEFPKEGPSILRIQQVVRGDSAAYFCASSPLGIIAGGRYEQYFGPGTRLTVT.

This CDR3 is CASSLGGTTSEQYF. The DNA for the CDR3 is TGCGCCAGCAGCTTGGGAGGGACGACAAGCGAGCAGTACTTC. This chain connects TRBV5-1 to TRBJ2-7; TRBD1 or TRBD2 may be the D gene (5 bases each). Between the trimmed V and J ends, which lost 0 bases and 6 bases, there was a span of 13 bases. The CDR3 has 14 amino acids. Germline values: CDR1 SGHRS, CDR2 YFSETQ. The entire variable domain, with the rest obtained from reference TRBV5-1 and TRBJ2-7, is as follows: KAGVTQTPRYLIKTRGQQVTLSCSPISGHRSVSWYQQTPGQGLQFLFEYFSETQRNKGNFPGRFSGRQFSNSRSEMNVSTLELGDSALYLCASSLGGTTSEQYFGPGTRLTVT.

The rearrangement joins TRBV19 to TRBJ1-2; 9 bases are shared with TRBD1. The CDR3 contains 15 residues. The germline CDR1 and CDR2 sequences are LNHDA and SQIVND (reference sequence). The V and J ends lost 5 bases and 8 bases, in that order; junction bases with no gene match: 12. CDR3 sequence: CASSSEVGTGTGYTF. In nucleotides, the CDR3 is TGTGCCAGTAGTTCCGAGGTAGGGACAGGGACGGGCTACACCTTC.

The genes are TRBV5-1 and TRBJ2-7, with 7 bases fitting TRBD1. V lost 0 bases and J lost 3; bases outside the gene matches: 3. Germline loops: CDR1 SGHRS, CDR2 YFSETQ. This CDR3 contains 14 residues. The chain's CDR3 is CASSLGGQVYEQYF. The CDR3 DNA reads as TGCGCCAGCAGCTTGGGCGGACAGGTCTACGAGCAGTACTTC.

This clone appeared a single time. This chain uses TRBV5-1 with TRBJ2-2; TRBD2 is a possible D gene (7 bases). CDR1 and CDR2 from the germline V gene are SGHRS and YFSETQ. The length of the CDR3 is 14 residues. Trimming shortened V by 4 bases and J by 4 bases, and 11 bases separated the two germline ends. CDR3 nucleotide sequence: TGCGCCAGCAGCGGCGGGGGCCCCACCGGGGAGCTGTTTTTT. Amino acids: CASSGGGPTGELFF.